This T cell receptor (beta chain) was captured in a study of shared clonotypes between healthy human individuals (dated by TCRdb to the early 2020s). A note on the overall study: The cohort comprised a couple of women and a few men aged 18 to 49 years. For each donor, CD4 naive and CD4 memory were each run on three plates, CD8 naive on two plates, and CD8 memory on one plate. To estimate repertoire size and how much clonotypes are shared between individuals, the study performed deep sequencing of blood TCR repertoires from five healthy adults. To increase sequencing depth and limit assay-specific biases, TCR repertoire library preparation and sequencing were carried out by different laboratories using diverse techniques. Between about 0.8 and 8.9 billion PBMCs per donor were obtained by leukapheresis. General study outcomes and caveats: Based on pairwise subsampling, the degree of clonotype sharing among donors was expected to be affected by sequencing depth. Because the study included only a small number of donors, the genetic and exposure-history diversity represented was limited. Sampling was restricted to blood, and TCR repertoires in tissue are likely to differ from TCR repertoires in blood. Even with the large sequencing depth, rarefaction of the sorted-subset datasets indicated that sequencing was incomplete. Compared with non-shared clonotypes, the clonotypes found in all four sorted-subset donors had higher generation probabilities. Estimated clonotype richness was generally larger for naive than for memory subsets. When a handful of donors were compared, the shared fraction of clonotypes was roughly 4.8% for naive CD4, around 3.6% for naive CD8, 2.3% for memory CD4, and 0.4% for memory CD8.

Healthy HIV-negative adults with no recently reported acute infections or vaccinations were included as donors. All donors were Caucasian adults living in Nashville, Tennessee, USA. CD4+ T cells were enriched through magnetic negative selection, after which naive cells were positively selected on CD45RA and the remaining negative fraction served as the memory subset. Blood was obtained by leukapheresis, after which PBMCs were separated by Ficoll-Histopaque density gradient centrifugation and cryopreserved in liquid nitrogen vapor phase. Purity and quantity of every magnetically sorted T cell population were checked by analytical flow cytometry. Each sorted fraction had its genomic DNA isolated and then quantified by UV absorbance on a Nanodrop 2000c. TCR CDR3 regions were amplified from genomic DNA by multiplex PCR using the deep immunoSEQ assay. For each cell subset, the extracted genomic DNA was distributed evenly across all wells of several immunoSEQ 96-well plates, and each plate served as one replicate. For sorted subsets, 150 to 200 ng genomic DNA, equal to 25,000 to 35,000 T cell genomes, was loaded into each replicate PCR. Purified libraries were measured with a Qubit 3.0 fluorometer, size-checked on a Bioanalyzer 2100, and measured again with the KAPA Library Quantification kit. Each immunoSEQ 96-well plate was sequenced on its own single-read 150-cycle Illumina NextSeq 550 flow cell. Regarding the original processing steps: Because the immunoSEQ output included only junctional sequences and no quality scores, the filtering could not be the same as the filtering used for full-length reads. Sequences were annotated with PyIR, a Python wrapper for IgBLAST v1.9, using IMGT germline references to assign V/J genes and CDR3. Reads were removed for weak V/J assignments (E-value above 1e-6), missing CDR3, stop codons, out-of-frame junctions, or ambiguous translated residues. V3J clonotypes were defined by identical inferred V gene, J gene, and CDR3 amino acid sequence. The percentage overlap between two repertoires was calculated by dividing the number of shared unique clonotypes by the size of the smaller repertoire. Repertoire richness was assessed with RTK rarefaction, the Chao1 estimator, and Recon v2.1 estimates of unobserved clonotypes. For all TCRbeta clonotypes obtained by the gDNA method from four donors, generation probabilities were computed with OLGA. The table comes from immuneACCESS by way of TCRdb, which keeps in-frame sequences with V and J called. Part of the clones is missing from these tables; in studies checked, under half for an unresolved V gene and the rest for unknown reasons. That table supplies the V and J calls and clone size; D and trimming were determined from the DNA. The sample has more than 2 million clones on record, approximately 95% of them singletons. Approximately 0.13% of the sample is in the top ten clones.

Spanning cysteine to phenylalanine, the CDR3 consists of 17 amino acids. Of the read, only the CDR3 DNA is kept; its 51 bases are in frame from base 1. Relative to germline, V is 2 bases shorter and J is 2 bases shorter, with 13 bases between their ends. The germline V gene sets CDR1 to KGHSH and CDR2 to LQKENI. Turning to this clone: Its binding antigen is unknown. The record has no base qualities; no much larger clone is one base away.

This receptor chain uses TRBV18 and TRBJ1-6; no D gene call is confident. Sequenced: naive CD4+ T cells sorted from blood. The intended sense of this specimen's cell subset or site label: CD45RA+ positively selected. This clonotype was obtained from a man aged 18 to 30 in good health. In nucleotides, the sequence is TGTGCCAGCTCACCAATTCCCAGCGGGACCTATAATTCACCCCTCCACTTT. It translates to CASSPIPSGTYNSPLHF.